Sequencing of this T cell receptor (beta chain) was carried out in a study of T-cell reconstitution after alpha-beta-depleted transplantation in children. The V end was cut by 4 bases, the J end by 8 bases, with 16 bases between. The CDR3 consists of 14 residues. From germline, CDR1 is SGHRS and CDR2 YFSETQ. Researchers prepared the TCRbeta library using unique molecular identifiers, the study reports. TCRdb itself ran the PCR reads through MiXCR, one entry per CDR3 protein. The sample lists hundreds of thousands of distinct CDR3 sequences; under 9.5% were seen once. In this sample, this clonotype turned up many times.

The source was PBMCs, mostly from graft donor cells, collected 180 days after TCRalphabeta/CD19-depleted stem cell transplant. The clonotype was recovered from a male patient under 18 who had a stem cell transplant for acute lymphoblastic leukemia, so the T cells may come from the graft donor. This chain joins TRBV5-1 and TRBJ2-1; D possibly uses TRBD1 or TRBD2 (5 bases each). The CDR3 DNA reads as TGCGCCAGCAGCGAGGGACCACACAAGGATGAGCAGTTCTTC. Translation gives CASSEGPHKDEQFF.